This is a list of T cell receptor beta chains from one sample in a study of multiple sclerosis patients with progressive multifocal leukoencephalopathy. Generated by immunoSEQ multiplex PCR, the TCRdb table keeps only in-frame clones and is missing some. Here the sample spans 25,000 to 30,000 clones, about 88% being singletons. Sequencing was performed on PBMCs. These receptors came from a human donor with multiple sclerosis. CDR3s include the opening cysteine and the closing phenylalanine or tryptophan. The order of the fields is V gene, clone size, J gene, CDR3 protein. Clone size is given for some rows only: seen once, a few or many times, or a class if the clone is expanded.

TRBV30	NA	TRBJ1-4	CGGRGVDEKLFF
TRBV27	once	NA	CASSATGVGSYEQYF
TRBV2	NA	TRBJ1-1	CASRHRQRFNTEAFF
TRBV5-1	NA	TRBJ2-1	CASSSPGLAGGSSYNEQFF
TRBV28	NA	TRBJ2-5	CASSLWGREETQYF
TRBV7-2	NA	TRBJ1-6	CASSLQGSPLHF
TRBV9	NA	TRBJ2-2	CASSAFWSGDTGELFF
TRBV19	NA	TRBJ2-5	CASSIGWDREGETQYF
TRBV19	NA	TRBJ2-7	CASSMRQASEQYF
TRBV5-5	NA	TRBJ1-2	CASSLGTGGDGYTF
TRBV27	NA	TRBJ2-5	CASSLFRGAQETQYF
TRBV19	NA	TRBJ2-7	CASSIEGRSYEQYF
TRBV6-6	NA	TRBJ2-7	CASSCASYEQYF
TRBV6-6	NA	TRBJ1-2	CASKRDTANYGYTF
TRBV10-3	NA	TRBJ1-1	CATAGQGAGNTEAFF
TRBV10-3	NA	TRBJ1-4	CAISEYAGNANEKLFF
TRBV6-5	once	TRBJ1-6	CASSIRGIRSPLHF
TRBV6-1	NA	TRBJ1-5	CASRTGTVNVQPQHF
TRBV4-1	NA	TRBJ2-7	CASSQDPGGSYEQYF
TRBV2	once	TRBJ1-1	CASSGMNTEAFF
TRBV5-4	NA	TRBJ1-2	CASSHPRPELNYGYTF
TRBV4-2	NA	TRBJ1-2	CASSQVKGTDNYGYTF
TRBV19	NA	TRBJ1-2	CASSTPGGQNLYGYTF
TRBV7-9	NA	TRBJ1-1	CASFADTEAFF
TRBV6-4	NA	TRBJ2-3	CASSDSASGGADTQYF
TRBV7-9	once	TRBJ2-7	CASSLGPSYEQYF
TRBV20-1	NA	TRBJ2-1	CSARGGSEQFF
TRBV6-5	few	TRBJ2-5	CASTVGGTGFQYF
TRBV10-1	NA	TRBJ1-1	CASSETRNTEAFF
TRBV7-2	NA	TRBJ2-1	CASSLSQSSYNEQFF
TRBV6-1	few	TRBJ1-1	CASSLGPWTEAFF
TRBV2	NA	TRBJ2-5	CASSEESFETQYF
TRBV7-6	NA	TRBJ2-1	CASSSRDRGHNEQFF
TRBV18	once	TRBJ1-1	CASSPPMNTEAFF
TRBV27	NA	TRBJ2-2	CASSPGTGIPLGGELFF
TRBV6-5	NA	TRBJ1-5	CASRRQTQPQHF
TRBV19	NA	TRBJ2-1	CASRRGAPYNEQFF
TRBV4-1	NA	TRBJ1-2	CASSQDRTGGRKGYTF
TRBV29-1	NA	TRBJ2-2	CSVEEADRVNTGELFF
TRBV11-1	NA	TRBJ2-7	CASSLRRGEQYF
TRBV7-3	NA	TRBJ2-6	CASTPQTGLSSGANVLTF
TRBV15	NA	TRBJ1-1	CATSRRRLVNTEAFF
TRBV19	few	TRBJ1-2	CASSPGAGGYGYTF
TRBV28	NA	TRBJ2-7	CASSFGQAYEQYF
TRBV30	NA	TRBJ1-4	CAWSRDAGEKLFF
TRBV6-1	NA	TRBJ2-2	CASSDRTYTGELFF
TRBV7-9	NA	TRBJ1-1	CASSLVALNTEAFF